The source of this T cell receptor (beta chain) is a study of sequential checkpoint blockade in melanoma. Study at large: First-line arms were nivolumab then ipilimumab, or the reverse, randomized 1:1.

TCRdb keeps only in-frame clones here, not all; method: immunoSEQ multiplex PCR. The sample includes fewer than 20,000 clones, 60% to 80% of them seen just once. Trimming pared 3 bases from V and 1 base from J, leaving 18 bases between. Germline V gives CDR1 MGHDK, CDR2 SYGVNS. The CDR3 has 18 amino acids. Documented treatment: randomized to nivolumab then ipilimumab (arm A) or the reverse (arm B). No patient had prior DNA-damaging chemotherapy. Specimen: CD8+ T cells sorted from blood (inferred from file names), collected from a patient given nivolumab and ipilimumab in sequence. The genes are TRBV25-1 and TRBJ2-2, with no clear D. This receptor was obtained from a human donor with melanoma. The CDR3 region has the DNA TGTGCCAGCAGTGATTCCGAAATAATTTCACAGAACACCGGGGAGCTGTTTTTT. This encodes CASSDSEIISQNTGELFF.